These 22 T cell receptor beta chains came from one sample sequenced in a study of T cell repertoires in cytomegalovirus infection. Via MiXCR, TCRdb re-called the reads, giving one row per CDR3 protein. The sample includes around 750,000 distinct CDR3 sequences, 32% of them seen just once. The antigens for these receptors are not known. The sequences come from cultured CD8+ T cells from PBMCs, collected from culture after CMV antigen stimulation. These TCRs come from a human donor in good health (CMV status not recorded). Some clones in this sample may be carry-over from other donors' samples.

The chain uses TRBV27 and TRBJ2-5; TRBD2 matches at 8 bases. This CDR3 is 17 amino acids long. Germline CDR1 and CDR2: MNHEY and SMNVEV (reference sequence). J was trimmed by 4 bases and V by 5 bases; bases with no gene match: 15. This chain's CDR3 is CASSPAAQLAGPETQYF. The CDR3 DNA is TGTGCCAGCAGTCCTGCCGCCCAATTAGCGGGGCCAGAGACCCAGTACTTC.

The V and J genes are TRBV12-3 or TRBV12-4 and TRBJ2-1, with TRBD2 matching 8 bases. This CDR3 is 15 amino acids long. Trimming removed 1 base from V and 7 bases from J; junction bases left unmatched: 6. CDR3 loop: CASSLVLPGGNEQFF. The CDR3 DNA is TGTGCCAGCAGTTTAGTCCTGCCGGGAGGGAATGAGCAGTTCTTC.

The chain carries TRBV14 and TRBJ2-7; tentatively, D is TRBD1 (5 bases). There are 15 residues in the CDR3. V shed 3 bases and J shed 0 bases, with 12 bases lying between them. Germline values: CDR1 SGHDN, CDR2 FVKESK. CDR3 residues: CASSHARDSSYEQYF. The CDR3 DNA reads TGTGCCAGCAGCCATGCCCGTGACAGCTCCTACGAGCAGTACTTC.

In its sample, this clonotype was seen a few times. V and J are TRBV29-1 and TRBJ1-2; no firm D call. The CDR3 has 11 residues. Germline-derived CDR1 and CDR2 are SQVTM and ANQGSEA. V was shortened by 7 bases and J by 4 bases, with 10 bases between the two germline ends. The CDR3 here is CSAHDGYGYTF. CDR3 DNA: TGCAGCGCTCACGACGGCTATGGCTACACCTTC.

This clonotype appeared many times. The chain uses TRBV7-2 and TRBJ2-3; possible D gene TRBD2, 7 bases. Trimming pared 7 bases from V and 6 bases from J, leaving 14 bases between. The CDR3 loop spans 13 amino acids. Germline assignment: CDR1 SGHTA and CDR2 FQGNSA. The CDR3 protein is CASIGAGADTQYF. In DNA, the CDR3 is TGTGCCAGCATAGGGGCGGGGGCCGATACGCAGTATTTT.

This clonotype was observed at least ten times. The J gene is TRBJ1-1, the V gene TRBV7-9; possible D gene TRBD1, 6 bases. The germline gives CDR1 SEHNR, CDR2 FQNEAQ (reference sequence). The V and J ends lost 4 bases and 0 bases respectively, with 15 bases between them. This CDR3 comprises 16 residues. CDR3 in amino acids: CASSSGQLEMNTEAFF. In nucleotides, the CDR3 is TGTGCCAGCAGCTCAGGACAGTTAGAAATGAACACTGAAGCTTTCTTT.

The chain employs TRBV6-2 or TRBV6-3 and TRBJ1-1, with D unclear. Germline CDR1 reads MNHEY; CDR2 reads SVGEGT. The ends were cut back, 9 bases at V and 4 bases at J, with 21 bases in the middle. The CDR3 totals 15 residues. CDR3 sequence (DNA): TGTGCCAGTAGTCCCACCCTTATTTTGACCACTGAAGCTTTCTTT. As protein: CASSPTLILTTEAFF.

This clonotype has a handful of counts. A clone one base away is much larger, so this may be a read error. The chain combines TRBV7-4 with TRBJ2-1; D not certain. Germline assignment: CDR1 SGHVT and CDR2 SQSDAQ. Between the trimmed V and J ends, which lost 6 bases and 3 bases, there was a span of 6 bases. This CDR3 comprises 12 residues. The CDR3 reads CASSNDYNEQFF. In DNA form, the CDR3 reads TGTGCCAGCAGTAACGACTACAATGAGCAGTTCTTC.

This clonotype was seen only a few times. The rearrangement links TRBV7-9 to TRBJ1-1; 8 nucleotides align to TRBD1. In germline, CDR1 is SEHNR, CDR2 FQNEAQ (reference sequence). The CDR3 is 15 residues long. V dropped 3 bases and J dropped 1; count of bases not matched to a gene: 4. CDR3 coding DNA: TGTGCCAGCAGCTTGCCCGGGACAGGGAACACTGAAGCTTTCTTT. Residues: CASSLPGTGNTEAFF.

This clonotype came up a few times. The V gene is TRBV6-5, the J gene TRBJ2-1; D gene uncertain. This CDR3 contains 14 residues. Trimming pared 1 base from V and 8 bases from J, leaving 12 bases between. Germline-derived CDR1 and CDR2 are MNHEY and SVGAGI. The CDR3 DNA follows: TGTGCCAGCAGTTACTATGACTCTTTGGATGAGCAGTTCTTC. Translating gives CASSYYDSLDEQFF.

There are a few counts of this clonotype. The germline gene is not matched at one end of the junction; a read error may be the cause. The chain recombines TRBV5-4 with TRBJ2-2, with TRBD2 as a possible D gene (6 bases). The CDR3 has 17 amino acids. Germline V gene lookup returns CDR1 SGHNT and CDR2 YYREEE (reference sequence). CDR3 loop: CASSPPGATSNPGELFF. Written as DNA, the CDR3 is TGTGCCAGCAGCCCCCCGGGAGCCACTTCGAACCCCGGGGAGCTGTTTTTT.

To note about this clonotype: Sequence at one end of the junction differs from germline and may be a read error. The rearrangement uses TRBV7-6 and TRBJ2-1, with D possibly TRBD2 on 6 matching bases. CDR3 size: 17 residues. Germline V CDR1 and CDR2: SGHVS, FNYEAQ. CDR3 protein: CVSSSRDSLSSYNEQFF. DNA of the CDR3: TGTGTCAGCAGCTCCCGGGACTCGTTGAGCTCCTACAATGAGCAGTTCTTC.

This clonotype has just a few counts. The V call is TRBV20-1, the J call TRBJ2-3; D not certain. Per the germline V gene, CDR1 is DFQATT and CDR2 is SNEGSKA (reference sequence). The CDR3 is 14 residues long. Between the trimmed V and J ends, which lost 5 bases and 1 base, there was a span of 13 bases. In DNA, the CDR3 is TGCAGTGCTCAGGCTGGCGAGGGCACAGATACGCAGTATTTT. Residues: CSAQAGEGTDTQYF.

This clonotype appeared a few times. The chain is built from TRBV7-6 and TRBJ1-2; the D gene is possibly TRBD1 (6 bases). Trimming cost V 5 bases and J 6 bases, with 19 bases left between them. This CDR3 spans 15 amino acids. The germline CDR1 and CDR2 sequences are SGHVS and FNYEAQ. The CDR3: CASSHEGRGRDGYTF. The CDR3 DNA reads TGTGCCAGCAGCCACGAGGGCAGGGGAAGGGATGGCTACACCTTC.

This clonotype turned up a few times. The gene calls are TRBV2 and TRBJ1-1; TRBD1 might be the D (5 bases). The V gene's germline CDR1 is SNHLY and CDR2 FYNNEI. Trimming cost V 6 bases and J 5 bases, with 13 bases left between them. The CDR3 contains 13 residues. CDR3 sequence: CASSERGRTEAFF. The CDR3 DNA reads TGTGCCAGCAGCGAGAGGGGCCGGACTGAAGCTTTCTTT. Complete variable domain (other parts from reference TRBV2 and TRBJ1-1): EPEVTQTPSHQVTQMGQEVILRCVPISNHLYFYWYRQILGQKVEFLVSFYNNEISEKSEIFDDQFSVERPDGSNFTLKIRSTKLEDSAMYFCASSERGRTEAFFGQGTRLTVV.

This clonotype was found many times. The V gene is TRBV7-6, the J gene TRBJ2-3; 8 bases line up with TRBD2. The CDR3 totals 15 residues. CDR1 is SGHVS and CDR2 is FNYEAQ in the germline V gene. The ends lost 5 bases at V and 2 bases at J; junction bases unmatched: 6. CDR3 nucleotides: TGTGCCAGCAGCCGGTCGGGGGGGACCACAGATACGCAGTATTTT. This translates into CASSRSGGTTDTQYF. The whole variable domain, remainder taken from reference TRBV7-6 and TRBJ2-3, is GAGVSQSPRYKVTKRGQDVALRCDPISGHVSLYWYRQALGQGPEFLTYFNYEAQQDKSGLPNDRFSAERPEGSISTLTIQRTEQRDSAMYRCASSRSGGTTDTQYFGPGTRLTVL.

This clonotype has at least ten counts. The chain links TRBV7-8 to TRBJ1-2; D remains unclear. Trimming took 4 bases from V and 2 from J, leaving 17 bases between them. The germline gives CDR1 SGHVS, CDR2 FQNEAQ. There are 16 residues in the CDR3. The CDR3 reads CASSYPPNLPNYGYTF. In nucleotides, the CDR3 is TGTGCCAGCAGCTACCCGCCGAATCTTCCAAACTATGGCTACACCTTC. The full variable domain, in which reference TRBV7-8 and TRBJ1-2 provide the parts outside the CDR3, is GAGVSQSPRYKVAKRGQDVALRCDPISGHVSLFWYQQALGQGPEFLTYFQNEAQLDKSGLPSDRFFAERPEGSVSTLKIQRTQQEDSAVYLCASSYPPNLPNYGYTFGSGTRLTVV.

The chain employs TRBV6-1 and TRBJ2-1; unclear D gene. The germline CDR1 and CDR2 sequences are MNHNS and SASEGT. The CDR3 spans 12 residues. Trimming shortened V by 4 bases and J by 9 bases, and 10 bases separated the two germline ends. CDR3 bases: TGTGCCAGCAGTGCCTCCCCTCCTGAGCAGTTCTTC. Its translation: CASSASPPEQFF.

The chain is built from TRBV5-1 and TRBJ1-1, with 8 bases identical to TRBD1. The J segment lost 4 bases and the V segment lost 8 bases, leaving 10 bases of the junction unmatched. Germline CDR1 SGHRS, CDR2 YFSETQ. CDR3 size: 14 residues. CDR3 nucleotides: TGCGCCAGAAGCCGTGGACAGGGTATCACTGAAGCTTTCTTT. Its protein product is CARSRGQGITEAFF.

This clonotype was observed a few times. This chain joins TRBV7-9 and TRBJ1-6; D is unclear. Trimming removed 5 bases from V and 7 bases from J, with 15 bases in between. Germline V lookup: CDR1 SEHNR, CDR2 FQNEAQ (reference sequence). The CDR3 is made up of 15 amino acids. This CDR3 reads CASSPEGGSNSPLHF. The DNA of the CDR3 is TGTGCCAGCAGCCCTGAAGGAGGGTCCAATTCACCCCTCCACTTT. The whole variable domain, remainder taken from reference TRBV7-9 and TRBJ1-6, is DTGVSQNPRHKITKRGQNVTFRCDPISEHNRLYWYRQTLGQGPEFLTYFQNEAQLEKSRLLSDRFSAERPKGSFSTLEIQRTEQGDSAMYLCASSPEGGSNSPLHFGNGTRLTVT.

CDR3 coding DNA: TGTGCCAGCAGCTTACACAAGGCCAAAAACATTCAGTACTTC. It translates to CASSLHKAKNIQYF. The chain has TRBV7-9 and TRBJ2-4; D is unresolved. This CDR3 has 14 residues. Germline CDR1 is SEHNR and CDR2 is FQNEAQ (reference sequence). V was pared by 2 bases and J by 1 base, with 6 bases between.

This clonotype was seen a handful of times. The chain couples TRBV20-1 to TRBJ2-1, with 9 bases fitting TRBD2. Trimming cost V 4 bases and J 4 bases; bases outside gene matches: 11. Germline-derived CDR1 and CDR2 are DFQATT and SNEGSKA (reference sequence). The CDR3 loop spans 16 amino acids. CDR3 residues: CSANIIGLAIYNEQFF. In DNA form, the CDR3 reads TGCAGTGCTAATATAATTGGACTAGCGATTTACAATGAGCAGTTCTTC.